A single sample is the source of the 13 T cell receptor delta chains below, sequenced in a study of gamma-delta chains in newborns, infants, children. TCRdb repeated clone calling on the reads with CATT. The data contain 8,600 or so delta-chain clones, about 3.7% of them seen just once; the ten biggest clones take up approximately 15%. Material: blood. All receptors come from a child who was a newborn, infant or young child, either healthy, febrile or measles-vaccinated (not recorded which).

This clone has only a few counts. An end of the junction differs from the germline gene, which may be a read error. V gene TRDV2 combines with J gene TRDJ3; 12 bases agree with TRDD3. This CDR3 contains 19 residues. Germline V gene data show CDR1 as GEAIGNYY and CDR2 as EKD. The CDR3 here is CACDTLLGDTSWGTRQMFF. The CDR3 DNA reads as TGTGCCTGTGACACTTTACTGGGGGATACTTCCTGGGGCACCCGACAGATGTTTTTC.

CDR3 nucleotide sequence: TGTGCCTGTGACACGGTACTGGGGGATACGCGGAACGCCGATAAACTCATCTTT. Its protein is CACDTVLGDTRNADKLIF. The V call is TRDV2, the J call TRDJ1, with 13 nucleotides matching TRDD3. Germline V gene sequence: CDR1 GEAIGNYY, CDR2 EKD. The CDR3 sequence is 18 residues long. Germline trimming cut 1 base from V and 3 bases from J; bases unmatched to any gene: 10.

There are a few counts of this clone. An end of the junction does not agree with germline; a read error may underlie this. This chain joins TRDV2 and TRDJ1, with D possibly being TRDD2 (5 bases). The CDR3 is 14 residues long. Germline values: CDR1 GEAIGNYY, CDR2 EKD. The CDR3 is CACDDLAYTYKLIF. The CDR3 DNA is TGTGCCTGTGACGATCTTGCCTACACCTATAAACTCATCTTT.

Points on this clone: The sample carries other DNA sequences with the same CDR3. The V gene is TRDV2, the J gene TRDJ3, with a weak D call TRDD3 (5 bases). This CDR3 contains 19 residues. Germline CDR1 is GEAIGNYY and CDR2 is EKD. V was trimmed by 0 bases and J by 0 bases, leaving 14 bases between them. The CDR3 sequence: CACDTAGDPSSWDTRQMFF. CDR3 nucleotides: TGTGCCTGTGACACCGCCGGGGACCCCAGCTCCTGGGACACCCGACAGATGTTTTTC.

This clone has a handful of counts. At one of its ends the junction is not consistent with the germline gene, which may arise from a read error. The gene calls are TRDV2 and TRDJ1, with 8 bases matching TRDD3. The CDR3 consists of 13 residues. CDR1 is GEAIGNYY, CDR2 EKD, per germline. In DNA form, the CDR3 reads TGTGCCTGTGACGGGATACGCGCCGATAGACTCATCTTT. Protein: CACDGIRADRLIF.

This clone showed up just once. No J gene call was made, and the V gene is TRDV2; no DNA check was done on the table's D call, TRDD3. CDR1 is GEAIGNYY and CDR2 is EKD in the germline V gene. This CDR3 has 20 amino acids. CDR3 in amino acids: CACDTVDWGLGGWDTQQTFF. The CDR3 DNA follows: TGTGCCTGTGACACCGTGGACTGGGGACTCGGAGGCTGGGACACCCAACAGACGTTTTTC.

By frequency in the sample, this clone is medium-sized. This CDR3 reads CACDSTGGFSWDTRQMFF. The CDR3 DNA sequence: TGTGCCTGTGACAGTACTGGGGGATTTTCCTGGGACACCCGACAGATGTTTTTC. V gene TRDV2 combines with J gene TRDJ3, with 10 bases fitting TRDD3. The CDR3 is 18 residues long. The germline V gene encodes CDR1 GEAIGNYY and CDR2 EKD. Trimming removed 2 bases from V and 1 base from J; junction bases left unmatched: 4.

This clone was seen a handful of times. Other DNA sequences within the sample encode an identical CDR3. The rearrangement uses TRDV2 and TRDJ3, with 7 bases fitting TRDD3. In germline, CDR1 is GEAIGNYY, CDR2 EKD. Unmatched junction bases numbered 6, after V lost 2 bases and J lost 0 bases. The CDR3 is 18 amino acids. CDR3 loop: CACDIAGGYSWDTRQMFF. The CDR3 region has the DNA TGTGCCTGTGACATTGCTGGGGGGTACTCCTGGGACACCCGACAGATGTTTTTC.

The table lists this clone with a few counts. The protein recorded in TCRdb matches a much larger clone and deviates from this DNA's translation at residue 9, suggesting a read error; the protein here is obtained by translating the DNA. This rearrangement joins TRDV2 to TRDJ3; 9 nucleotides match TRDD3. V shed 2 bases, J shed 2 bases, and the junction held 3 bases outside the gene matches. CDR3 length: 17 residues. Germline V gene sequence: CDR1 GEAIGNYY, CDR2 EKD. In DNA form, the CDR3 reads TGTGCCTGTGACAATACTGGGGGACCCTGGGACACCCGACAGATGTTTTTC. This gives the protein CACDNTGGPWDTRQMFF.

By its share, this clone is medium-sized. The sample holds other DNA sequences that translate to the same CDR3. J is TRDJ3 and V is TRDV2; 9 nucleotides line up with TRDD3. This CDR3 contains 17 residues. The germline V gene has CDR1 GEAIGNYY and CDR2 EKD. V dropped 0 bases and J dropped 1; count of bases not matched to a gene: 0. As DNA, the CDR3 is TGTGCCTGTGACACCACTGGGGGATCCTGGGACACCCGACAGATGTTTTTC. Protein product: CACDTTGGSWDTRQMFF.

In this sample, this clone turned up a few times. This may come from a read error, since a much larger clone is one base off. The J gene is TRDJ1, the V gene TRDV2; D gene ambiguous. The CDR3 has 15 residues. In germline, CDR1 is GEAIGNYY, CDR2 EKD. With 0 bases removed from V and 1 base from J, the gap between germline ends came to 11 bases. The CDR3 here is CACDTVESFTDKLIF. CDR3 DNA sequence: TGTGCCTGTGACACCGTGGAATCCTTCACCGATAAACTCATCTTT.

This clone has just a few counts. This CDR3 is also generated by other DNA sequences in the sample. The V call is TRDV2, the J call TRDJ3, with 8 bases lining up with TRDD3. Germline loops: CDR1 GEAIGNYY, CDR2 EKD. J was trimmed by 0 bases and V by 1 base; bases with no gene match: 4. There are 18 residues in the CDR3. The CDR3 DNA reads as TGTGCCTGTGACACTGGGGGATTCCTCTCCTGGGACACCCGACAGATGTTTTTC. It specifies CACDTGGFLSWDTRQMFF.

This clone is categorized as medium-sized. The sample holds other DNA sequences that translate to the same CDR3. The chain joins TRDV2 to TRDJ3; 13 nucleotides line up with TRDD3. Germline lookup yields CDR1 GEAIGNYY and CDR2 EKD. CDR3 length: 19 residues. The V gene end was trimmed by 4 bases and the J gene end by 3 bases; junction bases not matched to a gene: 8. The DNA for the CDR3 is TGTGCCTGTGATCCTGTACTGGGGGATACGGTCTGGGACACCCGACAGATGTTTTTC. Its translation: CACDPVLGDTVWDTRQMFF.